A selection of T cell receptor beta chains follows, all from one sample in a study of blood T cells in healthy people across ages. TCRdb re-called the 5' RACE reads with MiXCR, one entry per CDR3 protein. The data contain 1.5 million to 2 million distinct CDR3 sequences, over 25% of them singletons. Material: blood. Receptors originate from a woman aged 25 to 39 in good health. Each CDR3 is given with its conserved first and last residue. Each record gives: clone size, J gene, V gene, D gene, CDR3 DNA, CDR3 protein. A D gene is named only where the DNA matches it firmly. The size entry is marked missing in some rows and otherwise reads once, few, many or a size class.

>few|TRBJ2-3|TRBV12-3/TRBV12-4|TRBD2
TGTGCCAGCAGTTCCATCGGACTAGCGGGCAAAGATACGCAGTATTTT
CASSSIGLAGKDTQYF
>-|TRBJ2-5|TRBV18|-
TGTGCCAGCTCACCACCGTCCGGGGTCCAAGAGACCCAGTACTTC
CASSPPSGVQETQYF
>-|TRBJ2-7|TRBV2|-
TGTGCCAGCAGTGACGGGGTGAGCTGCGAGCAGTACTTC
CASSDGVSCEQYF
>many|TRBJ2-7|TRBV5-1|-
TGCGCCAGCAGACTGGGACGGACGGCTGGGGAGCAGTACTTC
CASRLGRTAGEQYF
>few|TRBJ1-1|TRBV7-3|-
TGTGCCAGCAGCTTAGATGGGGCTGGGGCCACTGAAGCTTTCTTT
CASSLDGAGATEAFF
>few|TRBJ1-4|TRBV25-1|TRBD1
TGTGCCAGCAGTGGGGACAGGGGGCGAGAAAAACTGTTTTTT
CASSGDRGREKLFF
>-|TRBJ2-5|TRBV15|TRBD1
TGTGCCACCGGCCCCGGGGACAGGGACTTAGAGACCCAGTACTTC
CATGPGDRDLETQYF
>few|TRBJ2-1|TRBV29-1|-
TGCAGCGGGAGGTCCTACAATGAGCAGTTCTTC
CSGRSYNEQFF
>-|TRBJ2-7|TRBV20-1|-
TGCAGTGCTAGCCCACAGGGGGGGGGTTACGAGCAGTACTTC
CSASPQGGGYEQYF
>-|TRBJ2-4|TRBV20-1|-
TGCAGTGCCCCCGGCAGGGGTAGGCCCAAAAACATTCAGTACTTC
CSAPGRGRPKNIQYF
>-|TRBJ1-1|TRBV11-2|-
TGTGCCAGCAGCTTAGAGGGCCCAGCCTTGAACACTGAAGCTTTCTTT
CASSLEGPALNTEAFF
>-|TRBJ1-2|TRBV3-1|-
TGTGCCAGCAGCCGTCAAACCGGCGGCTATGGCTACACCTTC
CASSRQTGGYGYTF
>few|TRBJ2-3|TRBV11-2|TRBD2
TGTGCCAGCAGCCTTGGACTAGCGGGGGTCCCGAGCACAGATACGCAGTATTTT
CASSLGLAGVPSTDTQYF
>few|TRBJ1-2|TRBV5-1|-
TGCGCCAGCAGCTTGACAGGGACTCGGTATGGCTACACCTTC
CASSLTGTRYGYTF
>few|TRBJ2-1|TRBV12-3/TRBV12-4|-
TGTGCCAGCAGGGGTCATGAGCAGTTCTTC
CASRGHEQFF
>few|TRBJ2-3|TRBV2|-
TGTGCCAGCATCGCGGACACTCCAGATACGCAGTATTTT
CASIADTPDTQYF
>-|TRBJ2-3|TRBV3-1|TRBD2
TGTGCCAGCAGCCCCCCCGGGGGACTAGCGGGAGGTCATACGCAGTATTTT
CASSPPGGLAGGHTQYF
>many|TRBJ2-1|TRBV5-1|TRBD2
TGCGCCAGCCAACGGACTAGCGGGAGTGATGAGCAGTTCTTC
CASQRTSGSDEQFF
>many|TRBJ2-5|TRBV4-1|-
TGCGCCAGCAGCCCGGGGGCGGGACTGGAGACCCAGTACTTC
CASSPGAGLETQYF
>many|TRBJ2-7|TRBV12-3/TRBV12-4|-
TGTGCCAGCAGTCAAGGGAGAAACTACGAGCAGTACTTC
CASSQGRNYEQYF
>many|TRBJ2-7|TRBV29-1|TRBD1
TGCAGCGTCGGGACAGGGGGATTATCCTACGAGCAGTACTTC
CSVGTGGLSYEQYF
>-|TRBJ2-1|TRBV3-1|TRBD2
TGTGCCAGCAGCCAAAGCGGGATACACAATGAGCAGTTCTTC
CASSQSGIHNEQFF
>few|TRBJ2-1|TRBV7-2|TRBD2
TGTGCCAGCAGCACACGGGGTAGCGGGAGGAGTTACAATGAGCAGTTCTTC
CASSTRGSGRSYNEQFF
>few|TRBJ1-1|TRBV12-3/TRBV12-4|-
TGTGCCAGCAGACTCGGGCAGGGGGAAGCTTTCTTT
CASRLGQGEAFF
>many|TRBJ2-1|TRBV6-5|-
TGTGCCAGCAGGGGCACTAACTACAATGAGCAGTTCTTC
CASRGTNYNEQFF
>-|TRBJ2-7|TRBV14|-
TGTGCCAGCAGCCAAGATTATGGGAGCCCCTCCTACGAGCAGTACTTC
CASSQDYGSPSYEQYF
>many|TRBJ2-7|TRBV29-1|-
TGCAGCGTTGGACAGGCCCACTACGAGCAGTACTTC
CSVGQAHYEQYF
>many|TRBJ2-1|TRBV6-2/TRBV6-3|TRBD2
TGTGCCAGCAGGCCCCTAGCGGGGAATGAGCAGTTCTTC
CASRPLAGNEQFF
>-|TRBJ1-1|TRBV28|TRBD1
TGTGCCAGCAGGGGTGGGGCAGGGGGATTGAACACTGAAGCTTTCTTT
CASRGGAGGLNTEAFF
>few|TRBJ1-2|TRBV20-1|TRBD1
TGCAGTGCTAGAGATTCTGGGGCAGGAGGGGACAGCTATGGCTACACCTTC
CSARDSGAGGDSYGYTF
>few|TRBJ2-3|TRBV7-2|-
TGTGCCAGCAGCTCAGCCCGGGACAGGAGGGGAGGGGATACGCAGTATTTT
CASSSARDRRGGDTQYF
>-|TRBJ1-5|TRBV7-7|-
TGTGCCAGCAGCCCCCGCGGTAAGATTTCGAATCAGCCCCAGCATTTT
CASSPRGKISNQPQHF
>-|TRBJ1-5|TRBV2|-
TGTGCCAGCAGTGATAACCTTAATCAGCCCCAGCATTTT
CASSDNLNQPQHF
>few|TRBJ2-5|TRBV7-2|-
TGTGCCAGCAGCCCCGACTACATAGAGACCCAGTACTTC
CASSPDYIETQYF
>-|TRBJ2-4|TRBV4-3|-
TGCGCCAGCAGCCAAGAAAAGGGAAACATTCAGTACTTC
CASSQEKGNIQYF
>-|TRBJ2-1|TRBV6-6|-
TGTGCCAGCAGTCTGTCCACGGACTTCAATGAGCAGTTCTTC
CASSLSTDFNEQFF
>-|TRBJ2-1|TRBV4-2|-
TGTGCCAGCAGCCACCTTGAGGGCGGGCGAGGCCATGAGCAGTTCTTC
CASSHLEGGRGHEQFF
>-|TRBJ2-4|TRBV7-9|-
TGTGCCGGCAGTATATCCCGGGCCCAAGGGGCGATGGACATTCAGTACTTC
CAGSISRAQGAMDIQYF
>few|TRBJ1-4|TRBV2|-
TGTGCCAGCAGCTTAAGCGCGGGTGAAAAACTGTTTTTT
CASSLSAGEKLFF
>many|TRBJ1-5|TRBV5-1|-
TGCGCCAGCAGGGAGACTCCGAACACGCCCCAGCATTTT
CASRETPNTPQHF
>-|TRBJ1-1|TRBV29-1|-
TGCAGCGGTGTAAGGGGTCAAACTGAAGCTTTCTTT
CSGVRGQTEAFF
>-|TRBJ2-7|TRBV5-1|-
TGCGCCAACAGCCCGGACATGAGTTACGAGCAGTACTTC
CANSPDMSYEQYF
>few|TRBJ1-3|TRBV6-5|-
TGTGCCAGCAGCCCAAGCTCCAACACCATATATTTT
CASSPSSNTIYF